Each of the 4 T cell receptor beta chains below was sequenced from the same sample in a study of cytotoxic CD8 clonotypes in ibrutinib-treated CLL. The repertoire was sequenced with immunoSEQ multiplex PCR; TCRdb's copy has only in-frame clones and lacks some. The sample yields some 50,000 clones, around 68% seen once. The sample in question was PBMCs, obtained after 12 months of ibrutinib treatment. These receptors came from a human donor with chronic lymphocytic leukemia.

The chain has TRBV28 and TRBJ2-5; D unresolved. Trimming left V 3 bases short and J 5 bases short, with 10 bases between. Germline V gene data show CDR1 as MDHEN and CDR2 as SYDVKM. CDR3 size: 13 residues. The CDR3 DNA is TGTGCCAGCAGTTTCGGCAGGCAGGAGACCCAGTACTTC. It specifies CASSFGRQETQYF. Filled out from reference TRBV28 and TRBJ2-5, the complete variable domain reads DVKVTQSSRYLVKRTGEKVFLECVQDMDHENMFWYRQDPGLGLRLIYFSYDVKMKEKGDIPEGYSVSREKKERFSLILESASTNQTSMYLCASSFGRQETQYFGPGTRLLVL.

The sample holds many counts of this clone. The chain employs TRBV6-5 and TRBJ2-7; D is perhaps TRBD1 (5 bases). Trimming stripped 4 bases from V and 2 bases from J, with 18 bases between. This CDR3 region has 16 residues. Germline V gene lookup returns CDR1 MNHEY and CDR2 SVGAGI. CDR3 bases: TGTGCCAGCAGTTCTACACTGTTAGACAGCACCTACGAGCAGTACTTC. It codes for CASSSTLLDSTYEQYF.

V usage is TRBV6-5 and J usage is TRBJ1-2; D unclear. In germline, CDR1 is MNHEY, CDR2 SVGAGI. This CDR3 is built from 15 residues. Trimming removed 6 bases from V and 5 bases from J, with 19 bases in between. The CDR3, as DNA: TGTGCCAGCAGATTGATGGACTCAGCTATATATGGCTACACCTTC. The encoded protein is CASRLMDSAIYGYTF.

The rearrangement links TRBV19 to TRBJ1-1; D unresolved. Germline V gene lookup returns CDR1 LNHDA and CDR2 SQIVND (reference sequence). Trimming cost V 3 bases and J 1 base, with 6 bases left between them. The CDR3 totals 13 residues. CDR3 DNA: TGTGCCAGTAGTATTGGTGAGAACACTGAAGCTTTCTTT. Protein product: CASSIGENTEAFF.